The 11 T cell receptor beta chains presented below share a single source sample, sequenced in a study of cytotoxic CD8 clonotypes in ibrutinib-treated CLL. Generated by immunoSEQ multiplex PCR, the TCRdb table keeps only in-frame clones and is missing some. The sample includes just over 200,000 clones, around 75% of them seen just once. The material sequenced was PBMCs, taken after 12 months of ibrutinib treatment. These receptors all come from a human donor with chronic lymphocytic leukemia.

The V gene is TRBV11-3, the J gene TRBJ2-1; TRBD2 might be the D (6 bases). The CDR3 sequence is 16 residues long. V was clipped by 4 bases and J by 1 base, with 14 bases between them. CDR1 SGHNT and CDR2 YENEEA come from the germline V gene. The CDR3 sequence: CASSSERVKSYNEQFF. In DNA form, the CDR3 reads TGTGCCAGCAGCTCGGAGCGGGTCAAATCCTACAATGAGCAGTTCTTC. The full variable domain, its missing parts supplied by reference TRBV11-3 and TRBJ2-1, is EAGVVQSPRYKIIEKKQPVAFWCNPISGHNTLYWYLQNLGQGPELLIRYENEEAVDDSQLPKDRFSAERLKGVDSTLKIQPAELGDSAVYLCASSSERVKSYNEQFFGPGTRLTVL.

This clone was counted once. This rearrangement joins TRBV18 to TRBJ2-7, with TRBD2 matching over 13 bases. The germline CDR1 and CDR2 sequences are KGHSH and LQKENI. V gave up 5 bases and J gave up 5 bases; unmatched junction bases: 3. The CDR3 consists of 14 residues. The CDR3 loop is CASSDGLAGDEQYF. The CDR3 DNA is TGTGCCAGCTCAGACGGACTAGCGGGAGACGAGCAGTACTTC.

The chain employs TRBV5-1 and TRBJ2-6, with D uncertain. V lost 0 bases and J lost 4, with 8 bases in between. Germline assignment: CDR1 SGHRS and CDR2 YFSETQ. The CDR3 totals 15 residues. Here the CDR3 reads CASSLDGFGANVLTF. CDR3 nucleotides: TGCGCCAGCAGCTTGGATGGGTTCGGGGCCAACGTCCTGACTTTC.

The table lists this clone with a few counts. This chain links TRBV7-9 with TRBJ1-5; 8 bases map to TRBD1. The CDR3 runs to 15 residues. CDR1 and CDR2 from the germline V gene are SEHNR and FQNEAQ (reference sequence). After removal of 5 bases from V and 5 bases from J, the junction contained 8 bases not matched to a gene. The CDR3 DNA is TGTGCCAGCAGCCGTGGGACAGGCTTCGATCAGCCCCAGCATTTT. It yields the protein CASSRGTGFDQPQHF.

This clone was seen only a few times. CDR3 sequence: CASSLGPGNTIYF. The CDR3 DNA reads as TGTGCCAGCAGCTTGGGGCCTGGAAACACCATATATTTT. The J gene is TRBJ1-3, the V gene TRBV7-3, with D possibly matching TRBD1 (5 bases). CDR3 length equals 13 residues. Deletions cut 3 bases from V and 2 bases from J, with 5 bases between. Germline V lookup: CDR1 SGHTA, CDR2 FQGTGA.

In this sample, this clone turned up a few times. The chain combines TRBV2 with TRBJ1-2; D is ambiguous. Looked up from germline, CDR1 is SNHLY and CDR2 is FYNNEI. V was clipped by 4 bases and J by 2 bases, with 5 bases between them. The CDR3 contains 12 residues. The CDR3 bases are TGTGCCAGCAGTGTTTGGAACTATGGCTACACCTTC. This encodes CASSVWNYGYTF.

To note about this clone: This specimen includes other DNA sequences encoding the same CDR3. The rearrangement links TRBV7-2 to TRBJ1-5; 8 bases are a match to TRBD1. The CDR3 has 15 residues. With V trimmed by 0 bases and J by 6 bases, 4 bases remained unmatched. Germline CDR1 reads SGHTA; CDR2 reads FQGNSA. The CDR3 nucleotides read TGTGCCAGCAGCTTAGCGCAGGGGGCGGCTCAGCCCCAGCATTTT. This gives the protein CASSLAQGAAQPQHF.

The CDR3 region is CASSSETGGNSPLHF. Written as DNA, the CDR3 is TGCGCCAGCAGCTCGGAGACAGGGGGTAACTCACCCCTCCACTTT. The rearrangement joins TRBV5-1 to TRBJ1-6; 9 bases fit TRBD1. This CDR3 has 15 amino acids. The V and J ends lost 3 bases and 10 bases, in that order; junction bases with no gene match: 8. Germline V lookup: CDR1 SGHRS, CDR2 YFSETQ.

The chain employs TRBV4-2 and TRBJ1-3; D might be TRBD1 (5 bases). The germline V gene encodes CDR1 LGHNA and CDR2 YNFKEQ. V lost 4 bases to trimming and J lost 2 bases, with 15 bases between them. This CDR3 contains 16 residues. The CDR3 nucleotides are TGTGCCAGCAGCCCCTCGGGGCTCTACCCTGGAAACACCATATATTTT. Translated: CASSPSGLYPGNTIYF.

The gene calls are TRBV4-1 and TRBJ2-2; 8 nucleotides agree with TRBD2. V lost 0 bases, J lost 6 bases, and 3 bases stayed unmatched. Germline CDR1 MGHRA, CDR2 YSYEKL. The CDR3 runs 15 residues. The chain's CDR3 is CASSQEAAGAGELFF. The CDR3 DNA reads TGCGCCAGCAGCCAAGAAGCAGCGGGGGCCGGGGAGCTGTTTTTT.

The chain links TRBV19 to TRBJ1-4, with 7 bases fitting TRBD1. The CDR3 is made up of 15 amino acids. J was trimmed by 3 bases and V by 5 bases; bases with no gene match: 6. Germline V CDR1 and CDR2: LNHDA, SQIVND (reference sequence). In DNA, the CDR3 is TGTGCCAGTAGTCTGACAGGGAAGTCTAATGAAAAACTGTTTTTT. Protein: CASSLTGKSNEKLFF.